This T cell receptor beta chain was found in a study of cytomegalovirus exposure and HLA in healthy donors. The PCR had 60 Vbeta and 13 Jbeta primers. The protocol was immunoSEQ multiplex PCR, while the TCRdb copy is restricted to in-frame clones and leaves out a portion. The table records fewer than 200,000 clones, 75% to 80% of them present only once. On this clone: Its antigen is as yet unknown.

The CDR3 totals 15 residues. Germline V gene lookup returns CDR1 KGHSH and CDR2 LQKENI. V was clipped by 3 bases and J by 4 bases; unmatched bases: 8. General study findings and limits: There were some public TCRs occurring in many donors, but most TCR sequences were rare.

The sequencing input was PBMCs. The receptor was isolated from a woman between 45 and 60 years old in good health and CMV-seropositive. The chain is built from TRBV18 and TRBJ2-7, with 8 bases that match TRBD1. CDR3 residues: CASSPPTGVGYEQYF. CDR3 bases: TGTGCCAGCTCACCCCCGACAGGGGTGGGGTACGAGCAGTACTTC.